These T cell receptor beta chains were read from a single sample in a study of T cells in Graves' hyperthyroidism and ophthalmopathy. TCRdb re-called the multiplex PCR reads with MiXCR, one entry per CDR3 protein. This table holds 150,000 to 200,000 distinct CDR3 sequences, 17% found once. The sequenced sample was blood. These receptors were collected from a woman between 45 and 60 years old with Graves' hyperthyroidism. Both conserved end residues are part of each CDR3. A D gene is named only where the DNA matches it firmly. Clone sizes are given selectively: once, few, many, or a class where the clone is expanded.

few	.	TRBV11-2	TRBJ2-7	CASSPEGYEQYF	TGTGCCAGCAGCCCTGAGGGTTACGAGCAGTACTTC
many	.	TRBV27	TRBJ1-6	CASSFTGHDSPLHF	TGTGCCAGCAGTTTTACAGGGCACGATTCACCCCTCCACTTT
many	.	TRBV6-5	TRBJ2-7	CASSYSFSGTTEQYF	TGTGCCAGCAGTTACTCGTTTTCAGGGACGACCGAGCAGTACTTC
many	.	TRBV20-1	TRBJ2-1	CSASSQGDDEQFF	TGCAGTGCTAGTTCTCAGGGAGACGATGAGCAGTTCTTC
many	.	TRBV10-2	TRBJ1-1	CASSEDRSGTEAFF	TGCGCCAGCAGTGAGGACAGATCGGGCACTGAAGCTTTCTTT
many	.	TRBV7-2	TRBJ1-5	CASSLGTFYSNQPQHF	TGTGCCAGCAGCTTAGGGACATTTTATAGCAATCAGCCCCAGCATTTT
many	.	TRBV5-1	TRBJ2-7	CASSQALSSYEQYF	TGCGCCAGCAGCCAGGCCCTCTCCTCCTACGAGCAGTACTTC
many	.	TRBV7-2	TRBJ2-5	CASSRGGGGETQYF	TGTGCCAGCAGTCGAGGGGGGGGAGGAGAGACCCAGTACTTC
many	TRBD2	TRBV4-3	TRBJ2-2	CASGRSLAGLRNTGELFF	TGCGCCAGCGGGAGGTCACTAGCGGGGTTGCGGAACACCGGGGAGCTGTTTTTT
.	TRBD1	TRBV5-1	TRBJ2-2	CASSWDRGPGYTGELFF	TGCGCCAGCAGCTGGGACAGGGGGCCAGGTTACACCGGGGAGCTGTTTTTT
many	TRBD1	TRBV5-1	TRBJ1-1	CASNPGQGAAEAFF	TGCGCCAGCAATCCGGGACAGGGGGCCGCTGAAGCTTTCTTT
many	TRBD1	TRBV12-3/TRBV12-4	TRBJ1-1	CASAKGTGNTEAFF	TGTGCCAGCGCCAAAGGGACAGGGAACACTGAAGCTTTCTTT
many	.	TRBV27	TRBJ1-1	CASSFGGRGTEAFF	TGTGCCAGCAGTTTTGGGGGTAGGGGCACTGAAGCTTTCTTT
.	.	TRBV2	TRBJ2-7	CASTATAYEQYF	TGTGCCAGCACGGCAACCGCCTACGAGCAGTACTTC
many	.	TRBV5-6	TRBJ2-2	CASSWSSGELFF	TGTGCCAGCAGCTGGTCAAGCGGGGAGCTGTTTTTT
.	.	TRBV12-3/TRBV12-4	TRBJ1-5	CASSHGTNNQPQHF	TGTGCCAGCAGCCATGGGACAAATAATCAGCCCCAGCATTTT
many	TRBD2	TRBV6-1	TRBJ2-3	CASSEASGGATDTQYF	TGTGCCAGCAGTGAAGCGAGCGGGGGGGCAACAGATACGCAGTATTTT
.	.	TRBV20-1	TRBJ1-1	CSARVLDQGLIEAFF	TGCAGTGCTAGAGTTTTAGATCAAGGGTTAATTGAAGCTTTCTTT
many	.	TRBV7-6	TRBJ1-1	CASSLLHAEAFF	TGTGCCAGCAGCCTTCTGCACGCTGAAGCTTTCTTT
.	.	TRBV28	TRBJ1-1	CASSLGGSAINTEAFF	TGTGCCAGCAGTTTGGGGGGCTCAGCGATAAACACTGAAGCTTTCTTT
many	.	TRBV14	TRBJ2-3	CASSQDRGPAGDTQYF	TGTGCCAGCAGCCAAGATCGGGGGCCCGCGGGAGATACGCAGTATTTT
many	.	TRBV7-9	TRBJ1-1	CASSLAVGSSNTEAFF	TGTGCCAGCAGCTTAGCGGTGGGAAGCTCGAACACTGAAGCTTTCTTT